A single sample gave rise to the 16 T cell receptor beta chains below, sequenced in a study of T cells in Graves' hyperthyroidism and ophthalmopathy. Amplified TCR beta CDR3 regions derived from RNA transcripts. Carried out on the TCR CDR3, a first-round RT-PCR used the HTBI primer set. TCRdb re-called the multiplex PCR reads through MiXCR, storing one row per CDR3 protein. The repertoire holds hundreds of thousands of distinct CDR3 sequences, with roughly 40% as singletons. Sequenced input: blood. These receptors all stem from a man between 18 and 35 years old with Graves' hyperthyroidism.

This clonotype was observed at least ten times. This rearrangement joins TRBV15 to TRBJ2-6; maybe TRBD2 (5 bases). This CDR3 region has 19 residues. Trimming took 2 bases from V and 0 from J, leaving 17 bases between them. CDR1 is LNHNV and CDR2 is YYDKDF in the germline V gene (reference sequence). The CDR3: CATSRPTVDGLSGANVLTF. In nucleotides, the CDR3 is TGTGCCACCAGCAGACCCACCGTGGACGGACTCTCTGGGGCCAACGTCCTGACTTTC.

This clonotype was seen many times. The chain employs TRBV29-1 and TRBJ2-7; D perhaps matches TRBD1 (5 bases). The CDR3 consists of 14 residues. Trimming pared 4 bases from V and 0 bases from J, leaving 13 bases between. The germline V gene has CDR1 SQVTM and CDR2 ANQGSEA. The CDR3 DNA follows: TGCAGCGTTGCGTGGGGCGTCCACTCCTACGAGCAGTACTTC. Protein: CSVAWGVHSYEQYF.

In this sample, this clonotype turned up many times. CDR3 bases: TGTGCCAGCAGAGGGGGACAGCTCTCTGGAAACACCATATATTTT. Protein product: CASRGGQLSGNTIYF. This chain links TRBV7-9 with TRBJ1-3; 7 nucleotides line up with TRBD1. The CDR3 has 15 residues. Per germline, CDR1 SEHNR and CDR2 FQNEAQ (reference sequence). V shed 6 bases and J 0 bases; nucleotides not matched to a gene: 5. Drawing the rest from reference TRBV7-9 and TRBJ1-3, the complete variable domain is DTGVSQNPRHKITKRGQNVTFRCDPISEHNRLYWYRQTLGQGPEFLTYFQNEAQLEKSRLLSDRFSAERPKGSFSTLEIQRTEQGDSAMYLCASRGGQLSGNTIYFGEGSWLTVV.

V is TRBV4-2 and J is TRBJ2-2; D is perhaps TRBD2 (5 bases). Trimming took off 0 bases at V and 0 bases at J, with 14 bases between the two ends. The CDR3 loop spans 18 amino acids. Germline loops: CDR1 LGHNA, CDR2 YNFKEQ. The CDR3 DNA follows: TGTGCCAGCAGCCAAGATGGCCTAGCTGCTTCGAACACCGGGGAGCTGTTTTTT. Amino acid sequence: CASSQDGLAASNTGELFF.

This clonotype appeared a few times. CDR3 in amino acids: CASSPWDEERDSPLHF. CDR3 sequence (DNA): TGTGCCAGCAGCCCCTGGGACGAAGAGCGGGATTCACCCCTCCACTTT. V usage is TRBV3-1 and J usage is TRBJ1-6, with a weak D call TRBD1 (5 bases). The germline gives CDR1 LGHDT, CDR2 YNNKEL (reference sequence). V lost 4 bases, J lost 8 bases, and 18 bases lay in between. This CDR3 is built from 16 residues.

This clonotype was seen repeatedly, ten times or more. V usage is TRBV7-9 and J usage is TRBJ1-1, with a tentative D call TRBD1 (5 bases). The germline V gene encodes CDR1 SEHNR and CDR2 FQNEAQ (reference sequence). CDR3 size: 14 residues. V lost 5 bases and J 7 bases, leaving 17 bases between the germline ends. CDR3: CASSRRRGDIEAFF. In nucleotides, the CDR3 is TGTGCCAGCAGCCGCCGGAGGGGTGATATTGAAGCTTTCTTT. Supplemented by reference TRBV7-9 and TRBJ1-1, the full variable domain reads DTGVSQNPRHKITKRGQNVTFRCDPISEHNRLYWYRQTLGQGPEFLTYFQNEAQLEKSRLLSDRFSAERPKGSFSTLEIQRTEQGDSAMYLCASSRRRGDIEAFFGQGTRLTVV.

The CDR3 sequence is CASSMSGQKGYEQYF. The CDR3 DNA sequence: TGTGCCAGTAGTATGTCGGGGCAAAAAGGCTACGAGCAGTACTTC. This chain links TRBV19 with TRBJ2-7; TRBD1 or TRBD2 may be the D gene (5 bases each). Per the germline V gene, CDR1 is LNHDA and CDR2 is SQIVND (reference sequence). There are 15 residues in the CDR3. Trimming took 3 bases from V and 3 from J, leaving 15 bases between them.

This clonotype was seen ten or more times. The V gene is TRBV14, the J gene TRBJ1-1; no clear D. V lost 2 bases and J 7 bases, leaving 11 bases between the germline ends. CDR3 length: 13 residues. CDR1 is SGHDN and CDR2 is FVKESK in the germline V gene. Here the CDR3 DNA reads TGTGCCAGCAGCCAACGCGGAAGCCATGAAGCTTTCTTT. It yields the protein CASSQRGSHEAFF.

This clonotype showed up just a few times. The gene calls are TRBV6-5 and TRBJ1-1, with D unresolved. V shed 2 bases and J shed 4 bases, with 8 bases lying between them. The germline V gene encodes CDR1 MNHEY and CDR2 SVGAGI. The CDR3 consists of 13 residues. As DNA, the CDR3 is TGTGCCAGCAGTTACGGGGAAGGCACTGAAGCTTTCTTT. Protein sequence: CASSYGEGTEAFF.

This clonotype was counted only a few times. The rearrangement joins TRBV12-3 or TRBV12-4 to TRBJ1-4; D remains unclear. V dropped 7 bases and J dropped 17 bases, with 14 bases sitting between them. This CDR3 has 10 residues. The CDR3 coding sequence is TGTGCCAGCAACGGGGATGAGGGTTTTTTT. This encodes CASNGDEGFF.

This rearrangement joins TRBV6-1 to TRBJ2-6, with a possible D match to TRBD1 (6 bases). The length of the CDR3 is 18 residues. V was clipped by 7 bases and J by 0 bases, with 19 bases between them. Germline V gene data show CDR1 as MNHNS and CDR2 as SASEGT. CDR3 bases: TGTGCCAGCAAAGATAGAGGGACACTTAGCTCTGGGGCCAACGTCCTGACTTTC. Amino acids: CASKDRGTLSSGANVLTF.

At least ten counts were recorded for this clonotype. The rearrangement links TRBV20-1 to TRBJ2-7; D possibly corresponds to TRBD2 (5 bases). V was cut by 3 bases and J by 3 bases, with 6 bases left in between. The CDR3 has 11 residues. CDR1 and CDR2 from the germline V gene are DFQATT and SNEGSKA (reference sequence). The CDR3 sequence is CSASRDYEQYF. The CDR3 DNA reads TGCAGTGCTAGCCGGGACTACGAGCAGTACTTC.

The table lists this clonotype with many counts. V and J are TRBV20-1 and TRBJ2-7, with 8 positions matching TRBD2. This CDR3 is 15 amino acids long. V gave up 1 base and J gave up 4 bases; unmatched junction bases: 9. CDR1 is DFQATT, CDR2 SNEGSKA, per germline (reference sequence). The CDR3: CSARGGSGSAYEQYF. CDR3 nucleotide sequence: TGCAGTGCTAGAGGGGGAAGCGGGAGTGCGTACGAGCAGTACTTC.

The chain is built from TRBV3-1 and TRBJ1-6; possible D gene TRBD1, 5 bases. CDR1 and CDR2 (germline): LGHDT, YNNKEL (reference sequence). Trimming stripped 5 bases from V and 13 bases from J, with 18 bases between. The CDR3 has 14 amino acids. The CDR3 nucleotides read TGTGCCAGCAGCGGCGCCGGGACGGGTCCTCCCCTCCACTTT. Protein product: CASSGAGTGPPLHF.

A note on this clonotype: Because it lacks the conserved phenylalanine or tryptophan at the end, this CDR3 is likely a read error. This chain connects TRBV11-3 to TRBJ2-7; 13 nucleotides match TRBD2. Per the germline V gene, CDR1 is SGHNT and CDR2 is YENEEA. The CDR3 spans 14 residues. V was pared by 3 bases and J by 6 bases, with 2 bases of the junction left unmatched. This chain's CDR3 is CASSFGTSGAEQYL. CDR3 DNA sequence: TGTGCCAGCAGCTTCGGGACTAGCGGGGCCGAGCAGTACCTC.

The chain has TRBV6-5 and TRBJ1-3; 8 bases map to TRBD1. The CDR3 runs 19 residues. Germline V gene sequence: CDR1 MNHEY, CDR2 SVGAGI. Trimming removed 4 bases from V and 1 base from J; junction bases left unmatched: 15. CDR3 in DNA: TGTGCCAGCAGTTTCGTAGAGACAGGGGAACGAAGTTCTGGAAACACCATATATTTT. Protein sequence: CASSFVETGERSSGNTIYF.